Following are 27 T cell receptor beta chains from one sample sequenced in a study of early T cells in non-severe SARS-CoV-2 infection. TCRdb reanalysed the 5' RACE reads using MiXCR and keeps one entry per CDR3 protein. Here the sample spans some 98,000 distinct CDR3 sequences, roughly 11% being singletons. Sequencing used whole blood. The source is an adult who was a healthcare worker with PCR-confirmed SARS-CoV-2 infection or an uninfected control (not recorded which).

This clonotype was recorded once. V and J are TRBV11-3 and TRBJ2-2; D remains unclear. Trimming took 1 base from V and 6 from J, leaving 6 bases between them. The germline V gene has CDR1 SGHNT and CDR2 YENEEA. The CDR3 runs to 13 residues. The CDR3 is CASSLGVAGELFF. The CDR3 nucleotides read TGTGCCAGCAGCTTAGGGGTTGCCGGGGAGCTGTTTTTT.

In its sample, this clonotype was seen a few times. The V and J genes are TRBV6-5 and TRBJ1-3, with 7 bases identical to TRBD1. In germline, CDR1 is MNHEY, CDR2 SVGAGI. Trimming cost V 6 bases and J 2 bases; bases outside gene matches: 7. The CDR3 length is 15 residues. CDR3 coding DNA: TGTGCCAGCAGATATGACAGGGCCCCTGGAAACACCATATATTTT. Its protein product is CASRYDRAPGNTIYF.

This clonotype showed up just a few times. DNA for the CDR3: TGTGCCACCAGTGATAGGGCTTCTAGCACAGATACGCAGTATTTT. It codes for CATSDRASSTDTQYF. J is TRBJ2-3 and V is TRBV24-1; D not certain. The CDR3 is 15 residues long. V lost 3 bases and J 0 bases, leaving 9 bases between the germline ends. From germline, CDR1 is KGHDR and CDR2 SFDVKD.

This clonotype was picked up many times. The chain employs TRBV29-1 and TRBJ1-1, with 9 bases that match TRBD1. Germline trimming cut 3 bases from V and 7 bases from J; bases unmatched to any gene: 9. This CDR3 has 14 amino acids. Germline V CDR1 and CDR2: SQVTM, ANQGSEA. This chain's CDR3 is CSVERTGASLEAFF. The CDR3 DNA follows: TGCAGCGTTGAGCGGACAGGGGCTTCCCTTGAAGCTTTCTTT.

This clonotype has more than one count but fewer than ten. This sequence joins TRBV7-9 and TRBJ1-1; 7 bases line up with TRBD1. V shed 3 bases and J 2 bases; nucleotides not matched to a gene: 12. Germline CDR1 SEHNR, CDR2 FQNEAQ (reference sequence). This CDR3 has 17 residues. Written as DNA, the CDR3 is TGTGCCAGCAGCTTTAATATTGGAGGGGGCAGTAACACTGAAGCTTTCTTT. Translation gives CASSFNIGGGSNTEAFF.

This chain links TRBV21-1 with TRBJ2-3; whether TRBD1, the table's D call, matches the DNA was not checked. TRBV21-1 is described as a pseudogene. The CDR3 covers 15 residues. The CDR3: CAYPRGGGSTDTQYF. Written as DNA, the CDR3 is TGTGCCTACCCTAGGGGCGGGGGAAGCACAGATACGCAGTATTTT.

This clonotype was seen ten or more times. The V gene is TRBV6-5, the J gene TRBJ1-1; 9 nucleotides agree with TRBD1. CDR1 is MNHEY, CDR2 SVGAGI, per germline. The CDR3 runs to 18 residues. J gave up 0 bases and V 0 bases, and 8 bases lay outside the gene matches. The CDR3 loop is CASSYSSGTGRMNTEAFF. The CDR3 nucleotides read TGTGCCAGCAGTTACTCGAGCGGGACAGGGAGAATGAACACTGAAGCTTTCTTT.

The chain links TRBV11-3 to TRBJ2-3; 11 nucleotides align to TRBD2. The V gene's germline CDR1 is SGHNT and CDR2 YENEEA. The CDR3 has 15 residues. The V segment lost 5 bases and the J segment 5 bases; nucleotides outside the gene matches: 6. CDR3 nucleotides: TGTGCCAGCAGCATAGCGGGGGGGCCGGAAGATACGCAGTATTTT. Protein sequence: CASSIAGGPEDTQYF. Using reference TRBV11-3 and TRBJ2-3 for the parts outside the CDR3, the full variable domain is EAGVVQSPRYKIIEKKQPVAFWCNPISGHNTLYWYLQNLGQGPELLIRYENEEAVDDSQLPKDRFSAERLKGVDSTLKIQPAELGDSAVYLCASSIAGGPEDTQYFGPGTRLTVL.

This clonotype was observed at least ten times. The genes are TRBV15 and TRBJ2-2; the match to TRBD1 covers 10 bases. After removal of 0 bases from V and 6 bases from J, the junction contained 1 base not matched to a gene. Germline V lookup: CDR1 LNHNV, CDR2 YYDKDF (reference sequence). The CDR3 is made up of 15 amino acids. The CDR3 DNA is TGTGCCACCAGCAGAGAGGGGACAGGGGCCGGGGAGCTGTTTTTT. It translates to CATSREGTGAGELFF. Full variable domain (rest looked up from reference TRBV15 and TRBJ2-2): DAMVIQNPRYQVTQFGKPVTLSCSQTLNHNVMYWYQQKSSQAPKLLFHYYDKDFNNEADTPDNFQSRRPNTSFCFLDIRSPGLGDTAMYLCATSREGTGAGELFFGEGSRLTVL.

The chain employs TRBV12-3 or TRBV12-4 and TRBJ2-3; the D is unclear. The V end was cut by 2 bases, the J end by 6 bases, with 9 bases between. The CDR3 covers 13 residues. CDR3 protein: CASSLRPRDTQYF. The CDR3 region has the DNA TGTGCCAGCAGTTTAAGGCCTAGGGATACGCAGTATTTT.

This clonotype was seen many times. The V call is TRBV5-1, the J call TRBJ1-1; D remains unclear. Germline V gene data show CDR1 as SGHRS and CDR2 as YFSETQ. This CDR3 spans 13 amino acids. V dropped 0 bases and J dropped 4 bases, with 7 bases sitting between them. Here the CDR3 reads CASSLALSTEAFF. The CDR3 DNA follows: TGCGCCAGCAGCTTGGCCCTATCCACTGAAGCTTTCTTT. Full variable domain (missing parts from reference TRBV5-1 and TRBJ1-1): KAGVTQTPRYLIKTRGQQVTLSCSPISGHRSVSWYQQTPGQGLQFLFEYFSETQRNKGNFPGRFSGRQFSNSRSEMNVSTLELGDSALYLCASSLALSTEAFFGQGTRLTVV.

The table lists this clonotype with many counts. The rearrangement joins TRBV28 to TRBJ2-7; D remains ambiguous. Trimming cost V 2 bases and J 3 bases, with 14 bases left between them. Germline CDR1 is MDHEN and CDR2 is SYDVKM. The CDR3 extends over 15 amino acids. The CDR3 here is CASSLPDPRNYEQYF. CDR3 in DNA: TGTGCCAGCAGTTTACCGGACCCACGAAACTACGAGCAGTACTTC.

The gene calls are TRBV12-3 or TRBV12-4 and TRBJ1-5; D may be TRBD1 (5 bases). V dropped 6 bases and J dropped 3 bases, with 15 bases sitting between them. The CDR3 is 15 amino acids. The CDR3 bases are TGTGCCAGCAGCAGTACAAGGGGCCACAATCAGCCCCAGCATTTT. Translation gives CASSSTRGHNQPQHF.

This clonotype was seen a few times. The chain has TRBV21-1 and TRBJ1-5; TRBD1 is the table's D call, not checked against the DNA. TRBV21-1 is labeled a pseudogene. CDR3 length equals 14 residues. The DNA for the CDR3 is TGTGCCAGCAGCAATCCCCACAGGTATCAGCCCCAGCATTTT. Translating gives CASSNPHRYQPQHF.

This clonotype was seen ten or more times. The gene calls are TRBV18 and TRBJ2-1, with no clear D. The germline V gene has CDR1 KGHSH and CDR2 LQKENI. Trimming left V 0 bases short and J 4 bases short, with 7 bases between. The CDR3 is 14 residues long. In nucleotides, the CDR3 is TGTGCCAGCTCACCACCTTTCGATTACAATGAGCAGTTCTTC. Translated: CASSPPFDYNEQFF.

This clonotype was observed a few times. The chain links TRBV29-1 to TRBJ2-7; D uncertain. Trimming left V 4 bases short and J 6 bases short, with 7 bases between. Germline V gene sequence: CDR1 SQVTM, CDR2 ANQGSEA. The CDR3 spans 10 residues. CDR3 in DNA: TGCAGCGTTGCAGACGGCGAGCAGTACTTC. This sequence encodes CSVADGEQYF.

The J gene is TRBJ2-7, the V gene TRBV5-5; TRBD2 is a possible D gene (5 bases). With 1 base removed from V and 7 bases from J, the gap between germline ends came to 15 bases. This CDR3 has 14 amino acids. Germline V gene sequence: CDR1 SGHKS, CDR2 YYEKEE (reference sequence). The CDR3 protein is CASSLYGQGGEQYF. The CDR3, as DNA: TGTGCCAGCAGCTTGTACGGCCAAGGAGGAGAGCAGTACTTC.

The chain is built from TRBV7-8 and TRBJ1-2, with 8 bases that match TRBD1. V lost 3 bases to trimming and J lost 8 bases; unmatched junction nucleotides: 8. The CDR3 runs to 14 residues. Germline CDR1 reads SGHVS; CDR2 reads FQNEAQ. The CDR3 DNA follows: TGTGCCAGCAGCTTGGCCCGACAGGGGCGCGGCTACACCTTC. Translating it yields CASSLARQGRGYTF.

This clonotype has a handful of counts. The chain joins TRBV5-1 to TRBJ1-5; possible D gene TRBD1, 6 bases. CDR1 is SGHRS, CDR2 YFSETQ, per germline. This CDR3 comprises 15 residues. V gave up 4 bases and J gave up 4 bases, with 15 bases separating them. DNA of the CDR3: TGCGCCAGCAGCCCACAGGGTGCTGGTAATCAGCCCCAGCATTTT. Translating gives CASSPQGAGNQPQHF.

This clonotype was detected ten times or more. The chain couples TRBV20-1 to TRBJ2-4; D uncertain. CDR1 and CDR2 (germline): DFQATT, SNEGSKA (reference sequence). Trimming took off 3 bases at V and 3 bases at J, with 12 bases between the two ends. The CDR3 contains 14 residues. The CDR3 reads CSARARFGKNIQYF. The CDR3 region has the DNA TGCAGTGCTAGGGCTAGGTTTGGCAAAAACATTCAGTACTTC.

This clonotype came up a few times. The chain couples TRBV20-1 to TRBJ1-2; TRBD1 aligns across 9 bases. The CDR3 covers 12 residues. The J segment lost 5 bases and the V segment lost 3 bases, leaving 1 base of the junction unmatched. Germline assignment: CDR1 DFQATT and CDR2 SNEGSKA (reference sequence). CDR3 loop: CSARGQGYGYTF. In DNA form, the CDR3 reads TGCAGTGCTAGGGGACAGGGATATGGCTACACCTTC.

This clonotype occurred many times. V and J are TRBV19 and TRBJ1-5; D might be TRBD1 (6 bases). Germline assignment: CDR1 LNHDA and CDR2 SQIVND (reference sequence). Deletions cut 3 bases from V and 3 bases from J, with 9 bases between. CDR3 length: 14 residues. Here the CDR3 DNA reads TGTGCCAGTAGTATCACAGGGACCAATCAGCCCCAGCATTTT. Amino acids: CASSITGTNQPQHF.

This clonotype has a handful of counts. The CDR3 DNA sequence: TGCAGTGCTAACAGGGTAAATCAGCCCCAGCATTTT. Amino acids: CSANRVNQPQHF. This chain uses TRBV20-1 with TRBJ1-5; the D gene is possibly TRBD1 (6 bases). CDR3 length: 12 amino acids. The V gene's germline CDR1 is DFQATT and CDR2 SNEGSKA (reference sequence). V shed 4 bases and J shed 4 bases, with 8 bases lying between them.

The chain links TRBV6-5 to TRBJ2-5; 10 nucleotides line up with TRBD2. Per germline, CDR1 MNHEY and CDR2 SVGAGI. The CDR3 is 17 amino acids. V shed 7 bases and J 4 bases; nucleotides not matched to a gene: 15. As DNA, the CDR3 is TGTGCCAGCACCACCGACTCTACTAGCGGGGTAGGAGAGACCCAGTACTTC. This encodes CASTTDSTSGVGETQYF.

The chain links TRBV5-5 to TRBJ2-3, with 8 bases identical to TRBD2. Germline V CDR1 and CDR2: SGHKS, YYEKEE (reference sequence). This CDR3 is 15 amino acids long. J gave up 2 bases and V 4 bases, and 6 bases lay outside the gene matches. The CDR3 is CASSPPTSVTDTQYF. For the CDR3, the DNA is TGTGCCAGCAGCCCACCGACTAGCGTCACAGATACGCAGTATTTT. Variable domain in full (rest from reference TRBV5-5 and TRBJ2-3): DAGVTQSPTHLIKTRGQQVTLRCSPISGHKSVSWYQQVLGQGPQFIFQYYEKEERGRGNFPDRFSARQFPNYSSELNVNALLLGDSALYLCASSPPTSVTDTQYFGPGTRLTVL.

This clonotype was observed many times. This chain joins TRBV4-1 and TRBJ1-2; perhaps TRBD1 as D (6 bases). Trimming took 4 bases from V and 1 from J, leaving 16 bases between them. This CDR3 region has 16 residues. Germline V gives CDR1 MGHRA, CDR2 YSYEKL. DNA of the CDR3: TGCGCCAGCAGCCCTCAATCGGGGGCTTATAACTATGGCTACACCTTC. Its protein product is CASSPQSGAYNYGYTF.

The sample holds many counts of this clonotype. J is TRBJ2-7 and V is TRBV5-1; TRBD1 aligns across 10 bases. Trimming at V came to 4 bases and at J to 6 bases, leaving 7 bases not matched to a gene. The germline CDR1 and CDR2 sequences are SGHRS and YFSETQ. The CDR3 extends over 14 amino acids. CDR3 bases: TGCGCCAGCAGCCCGGGGACAGGGGTTGCCGAGCAGTACTTC. Translated: CASSPGTGVAEQYF.